This passage covers 3 T cell receptor beta chains from one sample sequenced in a study of graft-versus-host responses after intestinal transplantation. The authors processed graft tissue to release intraepithelial and lamina propria lymphocytes. Here immunoSEQ multiplex PCR was the method, and the copy in TCRdb shows in-frame clones only, minus some. The profile covers about 20,000 clones, with roughly four fifths appearing a single time and under 4% taken by the ten largest. The source material was ileum tissue, sampled 12 days after intestinal transplant. Receptors originate from a human patient who received an intestinal transplant, so some T cells may come from the graft donor.

The rearrangement joins TRBV11-3 to TRBJ2-3; weak D call: TRBD2 (7 bases). This CDR3 is built from 18 residues. From germline, CDR1 is SGHNT and CDR2 YENEEA. The germline V and J ends were trimmed by 2 bases and 5 bases, with 23 bases remaining between them. In nucleotides, the CDR3 is TGTGCCAGCAGCTTATGGTTTCCCGGGGGGCCCCCGGTAGATACGCAGTATTTT. Translated, it gives CASSLWFPGGPPVDTQYF.

The rearrangement joins TRBV2 to TRBJ2-7, with 7 bases identical to TRBD1. This CDR3 comprises 13 residues. In germline, CDR1 is SNHLY, CDR2 FYNNEI. The ends lost 7 bases at V and 2 bases at J; junction bases unmatched: 5. DNA for the CDR3: TGTGCCAGCACCGGGACAGTTACCTACGAGCAGTACTTC. It specifies CASTGTVTYEQYF.

This rearrangement joins TRBV5-1 to TRBJ2-1; 12 nucleotides align to TRBD2. There are 14 residues in the CDR3. The germline V gene has CDR1 SGHRS and CDR2 YFSETQ. V was clipped by 4 bases and J by 10 bases; unmatched bases: 6. The CDR3 loop is CASSLWTSGVEQFF. The DNA for the CDR3 is TGCGCCAGCAGCCTATGGACTAGCGGGGTAGAGCAGTTCTTC. Complete variable domain (other parts from reference TRBV5-1 and TRBJ2-1): KAGVTQTPRYLIKTRGQQVTLSCSPISGHRSVSWYQQTPGQGLQFLFEYFSETQRNKGNFPGRFSGRQFSNSRSEMNVSTLELGDSALYLCASSLWTSGVEQFFGPGTRLTVL.